A selection of T cell receptor beta chains follows, all from one sample in a study of PD-1 blockade in classical Hodgkin lymphoma. Produced via immunoSEQ multiplex PCR; TCRdb's table is partial and in-frame only. The table includes fewer than 75,000 clones, about 88% detected once. The sample was peripheral blood mononuclear cells (PBMCs), taken before the second cycle of nivolumab. All receptors derive from a human donor with classical Hodgkin lymphoma. Both conserved end residues are part of each CDR3. The D gene is left open where the match is weak. The size of a clone is reported for some rows only, either as once, few or many, or as a class for expanded clones.

CDR3 protein	CDR3 DNA	V gene	J gene	clone size	D gene
CASSLDPSEQYF	TGTGCCAGCAGCTTAGACCCGAGCGAGCAGTACTTC	TRBV7-2	TRBJ2-7	NA	NA
CASSATGTGANEQYF	TGCGCCAGCAGCGCCACCGGGACGGGAGCCAACGAGCAGTACTTC	TRBV5-1	TRBJ2-7	NA	NA
CASNHDQNTEAFF	TGTGCCAGTAACCACGACCAGAACACTGAAGCTTTCTTT	TRBV19	TRBJ1-1	NA	NA
CASSSTGGAMNTEAFF	TGCGCCAGCAGCTCAACAGGGGGCGCGATGAACACTGAAGCTTTCTTT	TRBV5-1	TRBJ1-1	NA	TRBD1
CASSFERGTAFF	TGTGCCAGCAGCTTTGAAAGGGGCACGGCTTTCTTT	TRBV7-8	TRBJ1-1	NA	NA
CASSPLPATGTEAFF	TGTGCCAGCAGTCCACTCCCGGCGACAGGGACTGAAGCTTTCTTT	TRBV27	TRBJ1-1	NA	TRBD1
CASSLDRLGETQYF	TGTGCCAGCAGCTTAGACCGGCTCGGGGAGACCCAGTACTTC	TRBV7-9	TRBJ2-5	NA	NA
CASSFTGAKNIQYF	TGTGCCAGCAGTTTCACGGGGGCCAAAAACATTCAGTACTTC	TRBV28	TRBJ2-4	once	NA
CASSPLAGVDTQYF	TGCGCCAGCAGCCCACTAGCGGGGGTGGATACGCAGTATTTT	TRBV5-1	TRBJ2-3	NA	TRBD2
CAISGERRTQYF	TGTGCCATCAGTGGCGAGCGGAGAACGCAGTATTTT	TRBV10-3	TRBJ2-3	NA	NA
CSVGGTSGDLGAGELFF	TGCAGCGTTGGGGGGACTAGCGGGGACTTGGGAGCCGGGGAGCTGTTTTTT	TRBV29-1	TRBJ2-2	NA	TRBD2
CASSDELSTEAFF	TGTGCCAGCAGCGACGAGTTGTCCACTGAAGCTTTCTTT	TRBV9	TRBJ1-1	NA	NA
CASSLGGVDNQPQHF	TGTGCCAGCAGCTTAGGTGGGGTGGACAATCAGCCCCAGCATTTT	TRBV7-9	TRBJ1-5	NA	NA
CASSPGITGELFF	TGTGCCAGCTCACCAGGGATAACGGGGGAGCTGTTTTTT	TRBV18	TRBJ2-2	NA	NA
CASSRHGAGEQETQYF	TGTGCCAGCAGCCGTCACGGGGCAGGTGAACAAGAGACCCAGTACTTC	TRBV28	TRBJ2-5	NA	NA
CASFASPRQLEQYF	TGTGCCAGCTTCGCTTCTCCTAGACAGCTCGAGCAGTACTTC	TRBV2	TRBJ2-7	NA	NA
CASSQEDRYTDTQYF	TGCGCCAGCAGCCAAGAGGACAGATACACAGATACGCAGTATTTT	TRBV4-1	TRBJ2-3	NA	NA
CASSHRGPRYEQYF	TGTGCCAGCAGTCACAGGGGGCCCCGATACGAGCAGTACTTC	TRBV28	TRBJ2-7	NA	TRBD1
CASSLDINGGTQYF	TGTGCCAGCAGCTTAGATATTAATGGAGGGACCCAGTACTTC	TRBV7-9	TRBJ2-5	NA	NA
CASRMDGESYEQYF	TGTGCCAGCAGAATGGACGGAGAAAGCTACGAGCAGTACTTC	TRBV6-5	TRBJ2-7	NA	NA
CASSFRTYGYTF	TGTGCCAGCAGTTTTCGGACATATGGCTACACCTTC	TRBV28	TRBJ1-2	NA	NA
CASSKDGRGNYGYTF	TGTGCCAGCAGCAAAGACGGCAGGGGGAACTATGGCTACACCTTC	TRBV21-1	TRBJ1-2	NA	NA
CASSLVTGATGANVLTF	TGCGCCAGCAGCTTGGTTACGGGGGCGACTGGGGCCAACGTCCTGACTTTC	TRBV5-1	TRBJ2-6	NA	NA
CAWSDRDTEAFF	TGTGCCTGGTCGGATAGGGACACTGAAGCTTTCTTT	TRBV30	TRBJ1-1	once	NA
CASAPGDNQPQHF	TGCGCCAGCGCACCAGGGGACAATCAGCCCCAGCATTTT	TRBV5-1	TRBJ1-5	NA	NA
CASSLVQGAREQYF	TGCGCCAGCAGCTTGGTCCAGGGGGCGCGGGAGCAGTACTTC	TRBV5-1	TRBJ2-7	NA	TRBD1
CASSLKGREQFF	TGTGCCAGCAGTTTGAAGGGACGTGAGCAGTTCTTC	TRBV27	TRBJ2-1	NA	NA
CASSYSVRVSGELFF	TGTGCCAGCAGTTACTCAGTGAGGGTTTCGGGGGAGCTGTTTTTT	TRBV6-6	TRBJ2-2	NA	NA
CASTRGRGGENTEAFF	TGTGCCAGCACCCGAGGGCGAGGGGGCGAAAACACTGAAGCTTTCTTT	TRBV6-6	TRBJ1-1	once	TRBD1
CASSQRAPPDTQYF	TGCGCCAGCAGCCAAAGGGCTCCTCCAGATACGCAGTATTTT	TRBV4-1	TRBJ2-3	NA	NA
CASSQRTVSYEQYF	TGTGCCAGCAGCCAAAGGACAGTCTCCTACGAGCAGTACTTC	TRBV14	TRBJ2-7	NA	NA
CASSIGAGGKTQYF	TGTGCCAGTAGTATAGGGGCAGGGGGCAAGACCCAGTACTTC	TRBV19	TRBJ2-5	NA	TRBD1
CATRGGSTDTQYF	TGTGCCACCCGGGGCGGTAGCACAGATACGCAGTATTTT	TRBV10-3	TRBJ2-3	NA	NA
CASSVVEAVNTEAFF	TGTGCCAGCAGCGTAGTGGAGGCCGTGAACACTGAAGCTTTCTTT	TRBV9	TRBJ1-1	few	NA
CASSSTGASGEKLFF	TGCGCCAGCAGCTCGACAGGGGCGTCAGGTGAAAAACTGTTTTTT	TRBV5-1	TRBJ1-4	NA	TRBD1
CASSLAGSRSSYNSPLHF	TGTGCCAGCAGCTTAGCGGGGTCGAGGAGCTCCTATAATTCACCCCTCCACTTT	TRBV7-2	TRBJ1-6	NA	NA
CASSLGRGPLYEKLFF	TGTGCCAGCAGCTTAGGGCGCGGGCCCTTGTATGAAAAACTGTTTTTT	TRBV7-7	TRBJ1-4	NA	NA
CASSTGVVFNYGYTF	TGTGCCAGCAGTACAGGGGTGGTGTTTAACTATGGCTACACCTTC	TRBV5-4	TRBJ1-2	NA	TRBD1
CASSQEMLAGGPYNEQFF	TGTGCCAGCAGCCAAGAAATGTTAGCGGGGGGGCCCTACAATGAGCAGTTCTTC	TRBV4-2	TRBJ2-1	NA	TRBD2
CASRRLESYEQFF	TGTGCCAGTAGACGGCTAGAATCTTATGAGCAGTTCTTC	TRBV19	TRBJ2-1	NA	NA
CASSLFSRYEQYF	TGCGCCAGCAGCTTGTTCTCCCGCTACGAGCAGTACTTC	TRBV5-1	TRBJ2-7	NA	NA
CASSRTGGWGNQPQHF	TGTGCCAGCAGTCGGACAGGGGGCTGGGGCAATCAGCCCCAGCATTTT	TRBV28	TRBJ1-5	NA	TRBD1